Following are 28 T cell receptor beta chains from one sample sequenced in a study of cytotoxic CD8 clonotypes in ibrutinib-treated CLL. Data came from immunoSEQ multiplex PCR; TCRdb stores just in-frame clones and leaves some out. This sample has 160,000 or so clones, with around 84% found just once. Sequencing used PBMCs, obtained after 12 months of ibrutinib treatment. The receptor set was obtained from a human donor with chronic lymphocytic leukemia.

This chain uses TRBV4-1 with TRBJ2-7, with TRBD2 matching over 9 bases. Germline CDR1 is MGHRA and CDR2 is YSYEKL. With 1 base clipped from V and 1 base from J, the junction kept 8 bases outside the gene matches. The CDR3 consists of 17 residues. The CDR3: CASSQGPSGGLSYEQYF. The CDR3 nucleotides read TGCGCCAGCAGCCAAGGACCCAGCGGGGGGCTATCCTACGAGCAGTACTTC.

This rearrangement joins TRBV27 to TRBJ2-3; 10 bases agree with TRBD2. Per germline, CDR1 MNHEY and CDR2 SMNVEV (reference sequence). There are 18 residues in the CDR3. Trimming removed 3 bases from V and 3 bases from J; junction bases left unmatched: 12. CDR3 bases: TGTGCCAGCAGTTTTCGTGCAGCGGGAGGGATACGTACAGATACGCAGTATTTT. This encodes CASSFRAAGGIRTDTQYF.

This clone turned up a few times. J is TRBJ2-1 and V is TRBV19; D may correspond to TRBD1 or TRBD2 (5 bases each). The CDR3 contains 14 residues. Per the germline V gene, CDR1 is LNHDA and CDR2 is SQIVND (reference sequence). V dropped 5 bases and J dropped 5 bases, with 13 bases sitting between them. CDR3 DNA: TGTGCCAGTAGTCGAGGGGTCCACCACAATGAGCAGTTCTTC. Protein: CASSRGVHHNEQFF.

This clone has just a few counts. The chain combines TRBV28 with TRBJ1-2, with 7 bases that match TRBD1. In germline, CDR1 is MDHEN, CDR2 SYDVKM. CDR3 length: 14 amino acids. V gave up 7 bases and J gave up 6 bases; unmatched junction bases: 11. The CDR3 loop reads CASTSTGFRNGYTF. The CDR3 DNA reads TGTGCCAGCACCTCGACAGGGTTTAGGAATGGCTACACCTTC.

The rearrangement uses TRBV4-1 and TRBJ2-1; D gene uncertain. The CDR3 sequence is 14 residues long. In germline, CDR1 is MGHRA, CDR2 YSYEKL. Trimming left V 4 bases short and J 7 bases short, with 14 bases between. Here the CDR3 DNA reads TGCGCCAGCAGCCCCACCCCCCAGAGGAATGAGCAGTTCTTC. It translates to CASSPTPQRNEQFF.

The chain has TRBV28 and TRBJ2-2, with D possibly being TRBD2 (5 bases). Germline V gives CDR1 MDHEN, CDR2 SYDVKM. Trimming removed 6 bases at V and 5 bases at J, with 16 bases between. CDR3 length: 15 amino acids. CDR3 protein: CASSGLGKGTGELFF. The CDR3 DNA follows: TGTGCCAGCAGCGGACTGGGAAAAGGGACCGGGGAGCTGTTTTTT.

The chain carries TRBV7-2 and TRBJ1-5; D remains unclear. The CDR3 length is 15 residues. V lost 0 bases to trimming and J lost 3 bases, with 9 bases between them. CDR1 and CDR2 from the germline V gene are SGHTA and FQGNSA. In DNA form, the CDR3 reads TGTGCCAGCAGCTTAGCGTCTGCAGTCAATCAGCCCCAGCATTTT. It encodes CASSLASAVNQPQHF.

This clone was counted a few times. The rearrangement joins TRBV6-5 to TRBJ1-5; 9 positions agree with TRBD1. The V segment lost 2 bases and the J segment 7 bases; nucleotides outside the gene matches: 6. This CDR3 is built from 15 residues. Germline CDR1 MNHEY, CDR2 SVGAGI. The CDR3 protein is CASSYGGQGSQPQHF. CDR3 sequence (DNA): TGTGCCAGCAGTTACGGGGGACAGGGCAGCCAGCCCCAGCATTTT.

Only a few counts were recorded for this clone. This CDR3 is CASSLGGTDGYTF. CDR3 sequence (DNA): TGTGCCAGCAGTCTAGGGGGGACGGATGGCTACACCTTC. This chain joins TRBV5-4 and TRBJ1-2; tentative D call: TRBD1 (6 bases). The CDR3 loop spans 13 amino acids. Germline V gives CDR1 SGHNT, CDR2 YYREEE (reference sequence). Between the trimmed V and J ends, which lost 5 bases and 6 bases, there was a span of 14 bases.

This clone was seen only a few times. Other DNA sequences within the sample encode an identical CDR3. The J gene is TRBJ2-4, the V gene TRBV28; D tentatively fits TRBD1 or TRBD2 (6 bases each). CDR3 length equals 15 residues. V was cut by 3 bases and J by 1 base, with 10 bases left in between. Germline CDR1 MDHEN, CDR2 SYDVKM. In DNA form, the CDR3 reads TGTGCCAGCAGTTTCAGGGGACTGGCCAAAAACATTCAGTACTTC. Protein sequence: CASSFRGLAKNIQYF. Drawing the rest from reference TRBV28 and TRBJ2-4, the complete variable domain is DVKVTQSSRYLVKRTGEKVFLECVQDMDHENMFWYRQDPGLGLRLIYFSYDVKMKEKGDIPEGYSVSREKKERFSLILESASTNQTSMYLCASSFRGLAKNIQYFGAGTRLSVL.

V and J are TRBV5-1 and TRBJ1-4, with 9 bases that match TRBD1. The CDR3 consists of 14 residues. Germline CDR1 SGHRS, CDR2 YFSETQ. V shed 3 bases and J 6 bases; nucleotides not matched to a gene: 3. The CDR3 sequence is CASSWGDRDEKLFF. The DNA for the CDR3 is TGCGCCAGCAGCTGGGGGGACAGGGATGAAAAACTGTTTTTT.

The chain combines TRBV5-6 with TRBJ1-2; 11 bases are shared with TRBD1. This CDR3 is built from 17 residues. J gave up 4 bases and V 4 bases, and 12 bases lay outside the gene matches. Germline-derived CDR1 and CDR2 are SGHDT and YYEEEE. The CDR3: CASSKRTGGDNIYGYTF. CDR3 DNA: TGTGCCAGCAGCAAAAGGACAGGGGGCGATAATATCTATGGCTACACCTTC.

The rearrangement joins TRBV28 to TRBJ2-7; D is unresolved. Germline assignment: CDR1 MDHEN and CDR2 SYDVKM. Trimming took 7 bases from V and 3 from J, leaving 10 bases between them. The CDR3 sequence is 12 residues long. CDR3 in amino acids: CASNSPGYEQYF. CDR3 sequence (DNA): TGTGCCAGCAACAGTCCGGGCTACGAGCAGTACTTC.

J is TRBJ1-3 and V is TRBV28; maybe TRBD1 (5 bases). Trimming cost V 6 bases and J 5 bases, with 20 bases left between them. The CDR3 length is 16 residues. Germline V CDR1 and CDR2: MDHEN, SYDVKM. The CDR3 DNA sequence: TGTGCCAGCAGCCTCCAAATAATCTCGGGGCGAAACACCATATATTTT. Translated: CASSLQIISGRNTIYF. Using reference TRBV28 and TRBJ1-3 for the parts outside the CDR3, the full variable domain is DVKVTQSSRYLVKRTGEKVFLECVQDMDHENMFWYRQDPGLGLRLIYFSYDVKMKEKGDIPEGYSVSREKKERFSLILESASTNQTSMYLCASSLQIISGRNTIYFGEGSWLTVV.

V usage is TRBV4-1 and J usage is TRBJ2-7; TRBD1 is a possible D gene (5 bases). The CDR3 is 12 residues long. Germline CDR1 MGHRA, CDR2 YSYEKL. Trimming took 8 bases from V and 2 from J, leaving 10 bases between them. CDR3 sequence: CASLGQTYEQYF. The CDR3 DNA follows: TGCGCCAGCCTTGGACAAACCTACGAGCAGTACTTC.

The V gene is TRBV5-5, the J gene TRBJ2-7, with TRBD2 identical over 7 bases. This CDR3 contains 12 residues. Germline CDR1 is SGHKS and CDR2 is YYEKEE (reference sequence). The J segment lost 12 bases and the V segment lost 2 bases, leaving 8 bases of the junction unmatched. CDR3 nucleotide sequence: TGTGCCAGCAGCTTCTTGGGCGGGAGTCCGTACTTC. Translating it yields CASSFLGGSPYF.

The chain employs TRBV5-6 and TRBJ2-7; D is tentatively TRBD1 or TRBD2 (5 bases each). Trimming removed 4 bases from V and 0 bases from J, with 20 bases in between. The germline V gene encodes CDR1 SGHDT and CDR2 YYEEEE. There are 17 residues in the CDR3. The DNA of the CDR3 is TGTGCCAGCAGCCCTAGCCTCGGGACGGGGACCTCCTACGAGCAGTACTTC. As protein: CASSPSLGTGTSYEQYF.

The chain combines TRBV7-8 with TRBJ1-2; perhaps TRBD1 as D (5 bases). The germline V and J ends were trimmed by 2 bases and 2 bases, with 18 bases remaining between them. The CDR3 extends over 17 amino acids. The germline gives CDR1 SGHVS, CDR2 FQNEAQ. The CDR3 loop is CASSLKTRAPDNYGYTF. In nucleotides, the CDR3 is TGTGCCAGCAGCTTAAAGACCAGGGCCCCGGACAACTATGGCTACACCTTC.

This clone is a singleton in its sample. The rearrangement uses TRBV5-1 and TRBJ2-3, with D possibly matching TRBD2 (6 bases). Trimming pared 4 bases from V and 3 bases from J, leaving 15 bases between. There are 15 residues in the CDR3. Germline values: CDR1 SGHRS, CDR2 YFSETQ. The CDR3 DNA reads as TGCGCCAGCAGCCGCGGGGAAGGACTTACAGATACGCAGTATTTT. It codes for CASSRGEGLTDTQYF.

The CDR3 sequence is CASSLVLPGGNTIYF. The CDR3 nucleotides read TGTGCCAGCAGCTTAGTCCTCCCCGGAGGAAACACCATATATTTT. The chain joins TRBV7-2 to TRBJ1-3, with no clear D. The germline V and J ends were trimmed by 1 base and 4 bases, with 11 bases remaining between them. The CDR3 consists of 15 residues. CDR1 and CDR2 from the germline V gene are SGHTA and FQGNSA.

This chain connects TRBV30 to TRBJ1-2; TRBD1 is a possible D gene (5 bases). The CDR3 contains 13 residues. V was shortened by 0 bases and J by 5 bases, with 10 bases between the two germline ends. CDR1 GTSNPN and CDR2 SVGIG come from the germline V gene (reference sequence). As DNA, the CDR3 is TGTGCCTGGAGTGTAGGGGATGGGTATGGCTACACCTTC. As protein: CAWSVGDGYGYTF. The whole variable domain, filled in from reference TRBV30 and TRBJ1-2, reads SQTIHQWPATLVQPVGSPLSLECTVEGTSNPNLYWYRQAAGRGLQLLFYSVGIGQISSEVPQNLSASRPQDRQFILSSKKLLLSDSGFYLCAWSVGDGYGYTFGSGTRLTVV.

The chain links TRBV28 to TRBJ2-1; 14 bases fit TRBD2. The CDR3 covers 16 residues. In germline, CDR1 is MDHEN, CDR2 SYDVKM. The junction had 1 base not matched to a gene; V was cut back by 6 bases and J by 0 bases. The CDR3 region is CASRGTSGSSYNEQFF. CDR3 coding DNA: TGTGCCAGCAGAGGGACTAGCGGGAGCTCCTACAATGAGCAGTTCTTC. The variable domain in full, with the rest retrieved from reference TRBV28 and TRBJ2-1, is DVKVTQSSRYLVKRTGEKVFLECVQDMDHENMFWYRQDPGLGLRLIYFSYDVKMKEKGDIPEGYSVSREKKERFSLILESASTNQTSMYLCASRGTSGSSYNEQFFGPGTRLTVL.

The chain carries TRBV28 and TRBJ1-1; D is uncertain. Trimming took 6 bases from V and 1 from J, leaving 9 bases between them. The CDR3 runs to 13 residues. The germline CDR1 and CDR2 sequences are MDHEN and SYDVKM. The CDR3 loop is CASSPGGNTEAFF. DNA for the CDR3: TGTGCCAGCAGCCCTGGAGGGAACACTGAAGCTTTCTTT.

The rearrangement uses TRBV4-2 and TRBJ2-2; TRBD1 aligns across 11 bases. The J segment lost 8 bases and the V segment lost 0 bases, leaving 8 bases of the junction unmatched. The CDR3 covers 17 residues. Per the germline V gene, CDR1 is LGHNA and CDR2 is YNFKEQ. This CDR3 reads CASSQDVGTGGSGELFF. The CDR3 DNA follows: TGTGCCAGCAGCCAAGATGTGGGGACAGGGGGGAGTGGGGAGCTGTTTTTT.

This chain joins TRBV29-1 and TRBJ2-2; 13 bases agree with TRBD2. After removal of 6 bases from V and 2 bases from J, the junction contained 3 bases not matched to a gene. CDR1 is SQVTM and CDR2 is ANQGSEA in the germline V gene. This CDR3 region has 15 residues. The CDR3 reads CSVEGLAGNTGELFF. CDR3 in DNA: TGCAGCGTGGAGGGACTAGCGGGAAACACCGGGGAGCTGTTTTTT.

The CDR3 region is CASSLGRQETQYF. The CDR3 region has the DNA TGTGCCAGCAGTTTAGGGCGGCAAGAGACCCAGTACTTC. The chain has TRBV28 and TRBJ2-5; no clear D. CDR1 and CDR2 (germline): MDHEN, SYDVKM. This CDR3 spans 13 amino acids. V was cut by 2 bases and J by 2 bases, with 6 bases left in between.

V gene TRBV10-3 combines with J gene TRBJ2-1; 10 bases match TRBD1. This CDR3 has 18 amino acids. V dropped 0 bases and J dropped 6; count of bases not matched to a gene: 11. The germline CDR1 and CDR2 sequences are ENHRY and SYGVKD. CDR3: CAISESFPDRGSINEQFF. CDR3 in DNA: TGTGCCATCAGTGAGTCGTTTCCGGACAGGGGGTCCATCAATGAGCAGTTCTTC.

The genes are TRBV30 and TRBJ1-6; D is ambiguous. Looked up from germline, CDR1 is GTSNPN and CDR2 is SVGIG (reference sequence). V shed 4 bases and J shed 7 bases, with 5 bases lying between them. The CDR3 extends over 11 amino acids. The CDR3 DNA reads TGTGCCTGGAAGGAGAATTCACCCCTCCACTTT. As protein: CAWKENSPLHF.